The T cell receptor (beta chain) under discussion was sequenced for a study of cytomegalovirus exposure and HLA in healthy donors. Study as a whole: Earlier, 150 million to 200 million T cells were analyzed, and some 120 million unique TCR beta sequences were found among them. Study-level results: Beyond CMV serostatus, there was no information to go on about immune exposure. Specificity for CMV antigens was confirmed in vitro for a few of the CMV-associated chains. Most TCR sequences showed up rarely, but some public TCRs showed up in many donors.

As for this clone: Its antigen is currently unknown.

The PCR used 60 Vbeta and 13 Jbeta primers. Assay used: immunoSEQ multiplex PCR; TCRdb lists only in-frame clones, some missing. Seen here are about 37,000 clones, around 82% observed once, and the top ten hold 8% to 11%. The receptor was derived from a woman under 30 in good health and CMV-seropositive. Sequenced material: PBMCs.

The CDR3 is CASSQAGGDMALHF. CDR3 sequence (DNA): TGTGCCAGCAGCCAAGCAGGGGGTGATATGGCCCTCCACTTT. The rearrangement links TRBV4-2 to TRBJ1-6, with 7 positions matching TRBD1. The germline V gene encodes CDR1 LGHNA and CDR2 YNFKEQ. This CDR3 is built from 14 residues. V trimming: 1 base; J trimming: 14 bases; junction bases outside the gene matches: 8.